This T cell receptor (beta chain) emerged from a study of CD8+CD57+ T cells in acquired aplastic anemia. Study overall: Across the sorted CD4+ and CD8+ cells, DNA amounts averaged 3.2 ug. Healthy-donor CD4+ cells averaged around 10 million reads.

Using genomic DNA as the template, TCR beta VDJ and CDR3 profiling was carried out. TCRdb independently ran MiXCR on the reads; one entry per CDR3 protein. The sample has some 47,000 distinct CDR3 sequences; around 73% are singletons. In germline, CDR1 is LNHNV, CDR2 YYDKDF (reference sequence). The CDR3 sequence is 17 residues long. Deletions cut 0 bases from V and 7 bases from J, with 18 bases between. Concerning this clonotype itself: What it binds is not known.

Points from the study as a whole: Researchers report that around 30 CD8+ CDR3 sequences appeared in both patients and controls.

The chain employs TRBV15 and TRBJ1-4; D is perhaps TRBD1 (5 bases). The sample consisted of sorted CD4+, CD8+, or CD8+CD57+ T cells (not recorded which) from PBMCs. The sequence was obtained from a human donor in good health, serving as a control. CDR3 nucleotides: TGTGCCACCAGCAGAGAAGGACTGACGGGACGGGGTGAAAAACTGTTTTTT. Its protein is CATSREGLTGRGEKLFF.